This TCR beta chain was found in a study of blood T cell repertoires in COVID-19. Overall study context: Acute-phase and convalescent COVID-19 samples originated in the United States, Italy and Spain. T cells, B-cell-depleted T cells, or PBMCs provided the cDNA or gDNA that served as material.

Adults between roughly 18 and 90 years of age took part from about two dozen US areas. Resolution of symptoms, clearance, or two negative PCRs was present in recovered Cohort 3 donors. Only in-frame clones appear in the TCRdb table, and some are missing; sequencing was by immunoSEQ multiplex PCR. The data contain some 150,000 clones, around 80% of them singletons. Germline values: CDR1 SGHRS, CDR2 YFSETQ. This CDR3 is built from 15 residues. V lost 4 bases and J lost 5; bases outside the gene matches: 7. The source of this sequence is a woman in her fifties or sixties who had recovered from COVID-19. This chain links TRBV5-1 with TRBJ2-1; 9 nucleotides match TRBD2. Input material: PBMCs or T cells enriched from blood (not recorded which). The CDR3 DNA sequence: TGCGCCAGCAGCCTTAGCGGGGGCCAAAACAATGAGCAGTTCTTC. Protein sequence: CASSLSGGQNNEQFF.